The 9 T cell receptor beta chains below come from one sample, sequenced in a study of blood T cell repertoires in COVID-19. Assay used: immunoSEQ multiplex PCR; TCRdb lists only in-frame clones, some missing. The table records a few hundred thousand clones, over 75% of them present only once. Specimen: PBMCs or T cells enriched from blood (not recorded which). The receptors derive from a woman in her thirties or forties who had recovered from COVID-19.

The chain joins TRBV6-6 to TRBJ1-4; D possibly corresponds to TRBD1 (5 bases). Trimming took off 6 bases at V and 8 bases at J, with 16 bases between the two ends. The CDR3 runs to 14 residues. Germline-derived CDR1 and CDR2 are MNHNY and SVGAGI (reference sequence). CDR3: CASRPWAGHEKLFF. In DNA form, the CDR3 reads TGTGCCAGCAGGCCTTGGGCAGGGCACGAAAAACTGTTTTTT.

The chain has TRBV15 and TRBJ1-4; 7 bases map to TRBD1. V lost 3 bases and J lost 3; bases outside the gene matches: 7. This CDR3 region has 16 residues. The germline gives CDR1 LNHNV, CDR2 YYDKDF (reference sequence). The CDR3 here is CATSSETGAANEKLFF. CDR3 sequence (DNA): TGTGCCACCAGCAGTGAAACAGGGGCGGCTAATGAAAAACTGTTTTTT.

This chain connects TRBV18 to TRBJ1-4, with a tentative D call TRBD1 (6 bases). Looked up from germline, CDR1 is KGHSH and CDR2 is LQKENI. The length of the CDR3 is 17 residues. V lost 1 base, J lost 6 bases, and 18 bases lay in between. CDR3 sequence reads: CASSPQTLTGSHEKLFF. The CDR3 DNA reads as TGTGCCAGCTCACCACAGACGTTAACAGGGTCTCATGAAAAACTGTTTTTT.

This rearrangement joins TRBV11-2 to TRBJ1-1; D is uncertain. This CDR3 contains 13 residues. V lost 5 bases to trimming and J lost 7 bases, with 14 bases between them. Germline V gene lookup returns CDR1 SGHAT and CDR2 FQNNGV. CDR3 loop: CASSAAPGSEAFF. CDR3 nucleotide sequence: TGTGCCAGCAGCGCGGCGCCGGGGAGTGAAGCTTTCTTT.

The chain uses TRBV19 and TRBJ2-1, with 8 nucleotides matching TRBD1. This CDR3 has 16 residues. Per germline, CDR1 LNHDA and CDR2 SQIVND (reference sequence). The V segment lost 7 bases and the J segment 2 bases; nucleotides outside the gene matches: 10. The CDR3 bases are TGTGCCAGTACTCCTTTGGGACAGGCTACCTACAATGAGCAGTTCTTC. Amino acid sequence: CASTPLGQATYNEQFF.

DNA for the CDR3: TGTGCCAGCAGCCTTAGAATGAACACTGAAGCTTTCTTT. Its protein is CASSLRMNTEAFF. The genes are TRBV7-2 and TRBJ1-1; D not resolved. CDR3 length: 13 residues. Germline V gene data show CDR1 as SGHTA and CDR2 as FQGNSA. The germline V and J ends were trimmed by 5 bases and 0 bases, with 7 bases remaining between them.

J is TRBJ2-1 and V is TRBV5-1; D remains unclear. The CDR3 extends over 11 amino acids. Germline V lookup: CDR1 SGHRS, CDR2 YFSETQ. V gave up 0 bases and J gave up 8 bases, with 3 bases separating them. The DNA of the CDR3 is TGCGCCAGCAGCTTGGCCGATGAGCAGTTCTTC. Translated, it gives CASSLADEQFF.

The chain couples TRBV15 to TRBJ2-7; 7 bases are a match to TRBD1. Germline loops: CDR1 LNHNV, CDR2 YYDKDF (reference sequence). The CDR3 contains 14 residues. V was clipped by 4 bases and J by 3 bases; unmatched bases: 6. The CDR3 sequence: CATSTEGAIYEQYF. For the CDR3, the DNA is TGTGCCACCAGCACTGAGGGGGCGATCTACGAGCAGTACTTC.

The CDR3 loop reads CASSPGRETYEQYF. CDR3 coding DNA: TGTGCCAGCTCACCAGGACGGGAAACCTACGAGCAGTACTTC. The chain carries TRBV18 and TRBJ2-7; weak D call: TRBD2 (5 bases). The CDR3 sequence is 14 residues long. CDR1 and CDR2 from the germline V gene are KGHSH and LQKENI. V was clipped by 2 bases and J by 2 bases, with 10 bases between them. Full variable domain (rest looked up from reference TRBV18 and TRBJ2-7): NAGVMQNPRHLVRRRGQEARLRCSPMKGHSHVYWYRQLPEEGLKFMVYLQKENIIDESGMPKERFSAEFPKEGPSILRIQQVVRGDSAAYFCASSPGRETYEQYFGPGTRLTVT.